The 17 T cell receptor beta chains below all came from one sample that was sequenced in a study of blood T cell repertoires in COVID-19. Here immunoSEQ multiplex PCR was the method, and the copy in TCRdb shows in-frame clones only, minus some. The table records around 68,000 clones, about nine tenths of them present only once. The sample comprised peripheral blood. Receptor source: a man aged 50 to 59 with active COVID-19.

In DNA form, the CDR3 reads TGCGCCAGCAGCTCGTTAGACAGGGGGTTCGAGGGCTACACCTTC. Its protein is CASSSLDRGFEGYTF. The rearrangement joins TRBV5-1 to TRBJ1-2; 9 bases line up with TRBD1. J was trimmed by 8 bases and V by 3 bases; bases with no gene match: 11. The CDR3 runs to 15 residues. CDR1 is SGHRS, CDR2 YFSETQ, per germline. The full variable domain, its missing parts supplied by reference TRBV5-1 and TRBJ1-2, is KAGVTQTPRYLIKTRGQQVTLSCSPISGHRSVSWYQQTPGQGLQFLFEYFSETQRNKGNFPGRFSGRQFSNSRSEMNVSTLELGDSALYLCASSSLDRGFEGYTFGSGTRLTVV.

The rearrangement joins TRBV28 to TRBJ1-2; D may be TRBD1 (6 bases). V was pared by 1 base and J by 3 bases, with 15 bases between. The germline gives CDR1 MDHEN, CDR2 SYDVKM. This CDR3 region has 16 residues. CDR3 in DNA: TGTGCCAGCAGTTTATTCCCACAGGGTATGGACTATGGCTACACCTTC. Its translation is CASSLFPQGMDYGYTF.

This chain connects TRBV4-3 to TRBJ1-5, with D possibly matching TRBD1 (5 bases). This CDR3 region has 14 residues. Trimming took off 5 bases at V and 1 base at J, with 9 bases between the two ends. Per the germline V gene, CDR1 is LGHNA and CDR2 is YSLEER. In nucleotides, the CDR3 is TGCGCCAGCAGCGTGTCAGGGAGCAATCAGCCCCAGCATTTT. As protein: CASSVSGSNQPQHF.

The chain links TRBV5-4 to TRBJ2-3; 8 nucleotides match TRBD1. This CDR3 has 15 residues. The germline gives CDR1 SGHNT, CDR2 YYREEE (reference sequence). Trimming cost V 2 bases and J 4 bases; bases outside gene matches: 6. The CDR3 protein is CASSLDRGYADTQYF. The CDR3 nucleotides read TGTGCCAGCAGCTTAGACAGGGGCTATGCAGATACGCAGTATTTT.

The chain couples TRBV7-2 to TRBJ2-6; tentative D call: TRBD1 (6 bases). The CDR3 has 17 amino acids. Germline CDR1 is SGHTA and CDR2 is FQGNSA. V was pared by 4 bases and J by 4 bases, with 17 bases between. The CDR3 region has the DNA TGTGCCAGCAGCTCTCCGGGGCAGGGGTGGGGGGCCAACGTCCTGACTTTC. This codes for CASSSPGQGWGANVLTF.

CDR3 sequence: CASLQGRTEAFF. Written as DNA, the CDR3 is TGTGCCAGTCTACAGGGGAGAACTGAAGCTTTCTTT. The chain joins TRBV28 to TRBJ1-1; 7 bases are a match to TRBD1. V lost 9 bases, J lost 5 bases, and 6 bases stayed unmatched. In germline, CDR1 is MDHEN, CDR2 SYDVKM. The CDR3 totals 12 residues.

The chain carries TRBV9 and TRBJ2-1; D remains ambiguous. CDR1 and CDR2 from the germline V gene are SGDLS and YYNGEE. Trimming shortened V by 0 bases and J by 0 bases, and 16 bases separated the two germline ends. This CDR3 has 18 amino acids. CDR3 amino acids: CASSVGSTPTTSYNEQFF. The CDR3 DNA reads TGTGCCAGCAGCGTAGGAAGTACGCCTACCACCTCCTACAATGAGCAGTTCTTC.

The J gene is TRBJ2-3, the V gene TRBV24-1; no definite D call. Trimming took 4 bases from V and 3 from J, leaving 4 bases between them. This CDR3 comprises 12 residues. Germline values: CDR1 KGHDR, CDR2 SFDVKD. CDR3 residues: CATSEETDTQYF. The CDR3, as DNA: TGTGCCACCAGTGAAGAGACAGATACGCAGTATTTT.

The CDR3 DNA reads as TGTGCCAGCAGGGTAGGGACAGGGAGGAATGAAAAACTGTTTTTT. Translating it yields CASRVGTGRNEKLFF. The chain links TRBV2 to TRBJ1-4, with 9 positions matching TRBD1. The CDR3 loop spans 15 amino acids. Trimming cost V 6 bases and J 5 bases; bases outside gene matches: 7. Germline assignment: CDR1 SNHLY and CDR2 FYNNEI. The whole variable domain, remainder taken from reference TRBV2 and TRBJ1-4, is EPEVTQTPSHQVTQMGQEVILRCVPISNHLYFYWYRQILGQKVEFLVSFYNNEISEKSEIFDDQFSVERPDGSNFTLKIRSTKLEDSAMYFCASRVGTGRNEKLFFGSGTQLSVL.

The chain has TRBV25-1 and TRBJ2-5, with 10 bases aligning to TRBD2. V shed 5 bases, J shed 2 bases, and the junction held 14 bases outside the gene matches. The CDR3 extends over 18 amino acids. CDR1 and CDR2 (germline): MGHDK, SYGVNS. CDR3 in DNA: TGTGCCAGCAGTTCGGGGGTAGCGGGAGGTTTTAATCAAGAGACCCAGTACTTC. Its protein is CASSSGVAGGFNQETQYF.

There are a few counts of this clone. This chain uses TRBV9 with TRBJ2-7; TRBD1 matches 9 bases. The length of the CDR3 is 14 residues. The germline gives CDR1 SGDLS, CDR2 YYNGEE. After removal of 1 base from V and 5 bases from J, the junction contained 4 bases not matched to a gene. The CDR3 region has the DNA TGTGCCAGCAGCGTAAAGTGGACAGGGGACGAGCAGTACTTC. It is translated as CASSVKWTGDEQYF.

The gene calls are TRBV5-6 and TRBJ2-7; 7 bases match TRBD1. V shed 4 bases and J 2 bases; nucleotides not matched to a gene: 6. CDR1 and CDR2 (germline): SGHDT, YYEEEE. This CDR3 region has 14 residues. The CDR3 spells CASSQTGTAYEQYF. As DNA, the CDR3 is TGTGCCAGCAGCCAAACCGGGACAGCCTACGAGCAGTACTTC. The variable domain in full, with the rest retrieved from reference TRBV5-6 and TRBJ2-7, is DAGVTQSPTHLIKTRGQQVTLRCSPKSGHDTVSWYQQALGQGPQFIFQYYEEEERQRGNFPDRFSGHQFPNYSSELNVNALLLGDSALYLCASSQTGTAYEQYFGPGTRLTVT.

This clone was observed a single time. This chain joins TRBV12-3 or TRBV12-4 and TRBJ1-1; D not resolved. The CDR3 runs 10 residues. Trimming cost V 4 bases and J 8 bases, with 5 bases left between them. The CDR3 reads CASSSVEAFF. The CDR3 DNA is TGTGCCAGCAGTTCGGTGGAAGCTTTCTTT.

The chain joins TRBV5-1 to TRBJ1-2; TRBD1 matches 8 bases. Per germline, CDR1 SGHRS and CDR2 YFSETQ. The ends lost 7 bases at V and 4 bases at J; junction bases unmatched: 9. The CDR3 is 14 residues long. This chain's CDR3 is CASSGGQGPYGYTF. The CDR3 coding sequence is TGCGCCAGCTCGGGCGGACAGGGTCCCTATGGCTACACCTTC.

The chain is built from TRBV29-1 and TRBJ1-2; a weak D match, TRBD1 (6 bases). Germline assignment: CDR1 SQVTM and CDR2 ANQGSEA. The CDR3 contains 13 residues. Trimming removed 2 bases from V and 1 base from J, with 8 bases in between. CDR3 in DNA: TGCAGCGTTGAATACAGGGATAACTATGGCTACACCTTC. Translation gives CSVEYRDNYGYTF.

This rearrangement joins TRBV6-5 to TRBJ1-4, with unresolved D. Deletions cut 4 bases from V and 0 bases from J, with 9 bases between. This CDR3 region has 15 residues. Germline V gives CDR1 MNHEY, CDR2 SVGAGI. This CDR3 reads CASSLQLPTNEKLFF. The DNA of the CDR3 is TGTGCCAGCAGTTTACAGCTGCCAACTAATGAAAAACTGTTTTTT.

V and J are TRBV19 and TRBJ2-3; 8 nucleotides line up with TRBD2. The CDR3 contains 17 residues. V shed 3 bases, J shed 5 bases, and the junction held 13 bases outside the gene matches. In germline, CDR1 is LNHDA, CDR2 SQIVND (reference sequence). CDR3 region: CASSISLPGGPEDTQYF. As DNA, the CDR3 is TGTGCCAGTAGTATTTCACTTCCGGGGGGGCCGGAAGATACGCAGTATTTT. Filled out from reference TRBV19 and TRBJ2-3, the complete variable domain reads DGGITQSPKYLFRKEGQNVTLSCEQNLNHDAMYWYRQDPGQGLRLIYYSQIVNDFQKGDIAEGYSVSREKKESFPLTVTSAQKNPTAFYLCASSISLPGGPEDTQYFGPGTRLTVL.